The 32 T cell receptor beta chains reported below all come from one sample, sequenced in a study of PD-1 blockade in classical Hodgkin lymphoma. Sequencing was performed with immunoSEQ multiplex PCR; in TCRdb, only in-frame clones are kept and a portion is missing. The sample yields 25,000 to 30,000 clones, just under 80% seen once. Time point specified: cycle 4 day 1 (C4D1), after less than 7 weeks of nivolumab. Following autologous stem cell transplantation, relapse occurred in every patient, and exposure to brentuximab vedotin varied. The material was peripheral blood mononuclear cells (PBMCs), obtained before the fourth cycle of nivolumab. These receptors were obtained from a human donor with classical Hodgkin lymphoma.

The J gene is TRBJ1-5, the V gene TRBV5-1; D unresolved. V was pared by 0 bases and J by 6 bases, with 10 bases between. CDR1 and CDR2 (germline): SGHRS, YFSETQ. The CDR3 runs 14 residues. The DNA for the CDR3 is TGCGCCAGCAGCTTGGAAGGAGGGCGTCAGCCCCAGCATTTT. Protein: CASSLEGGRQPQHF.

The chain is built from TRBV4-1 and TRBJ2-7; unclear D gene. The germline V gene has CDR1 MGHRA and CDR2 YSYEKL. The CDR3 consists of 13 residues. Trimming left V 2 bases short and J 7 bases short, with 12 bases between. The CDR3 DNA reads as TGCGCCAGCAGCCAAACACCTCTTGGGGAGCAGTACTTC. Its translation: CASSQTPLGEQYF.

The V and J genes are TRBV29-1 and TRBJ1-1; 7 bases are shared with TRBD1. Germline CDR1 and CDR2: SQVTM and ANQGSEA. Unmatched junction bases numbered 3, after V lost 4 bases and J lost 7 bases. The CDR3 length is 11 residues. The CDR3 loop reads CSVGRGNEAFF. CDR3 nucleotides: TGCAGCGTTGGCAGGGGGAATGAAGCTTTCTTT.

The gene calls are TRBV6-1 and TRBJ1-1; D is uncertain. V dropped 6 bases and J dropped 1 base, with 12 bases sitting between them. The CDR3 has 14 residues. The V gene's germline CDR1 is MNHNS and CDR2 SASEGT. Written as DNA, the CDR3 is TGTGCCAGCAGCAGGAACTCGCCGAACACTGAAGCTTTCTTT. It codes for CASSRNSPNTEAFF.

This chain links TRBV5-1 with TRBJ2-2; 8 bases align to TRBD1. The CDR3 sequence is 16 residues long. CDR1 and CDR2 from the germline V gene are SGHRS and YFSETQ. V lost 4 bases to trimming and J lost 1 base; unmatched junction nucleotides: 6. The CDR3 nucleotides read TGCGCCAGCAGCCTAAGGACAGGGAGGAACACCGGGGAGCTGTTTTTT. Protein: CASSLRTGRNTGELFF.

CDR3 DNA: TGTGCCAGCAGTTTAGCAGGGGGCGATGAGCAGTTCTTC. Its translation: CASSLAGGDEQFF. The chain recombines TRBV27 with TRBJ2-1, with 8 bases lining up with TRBD1. The CDR3 is 13 amino acids. Unmatched junction bases numbered 2, after V lost 2 bases and J lost 8 bases. CDR1 is MNHEY, CDR2 SMNVEV, per germline (reference sequence).

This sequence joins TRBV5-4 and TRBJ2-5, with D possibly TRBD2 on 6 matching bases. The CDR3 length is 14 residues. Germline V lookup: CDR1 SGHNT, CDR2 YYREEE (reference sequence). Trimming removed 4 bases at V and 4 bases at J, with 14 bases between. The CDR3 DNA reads TGTGCCAGCAGCCCCGGCGGGACCCCAGAGACCCAGTACTTC. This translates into CASSPGGTPETQYF.

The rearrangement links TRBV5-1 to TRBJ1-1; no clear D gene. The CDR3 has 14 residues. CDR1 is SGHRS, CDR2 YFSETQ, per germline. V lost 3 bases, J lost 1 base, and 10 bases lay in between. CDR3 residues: CASSSLIGNTEAFF. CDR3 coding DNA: TGCGCCAGCAGCTCTCTCATAGGGAACACTGAAGCTTTCTTT.

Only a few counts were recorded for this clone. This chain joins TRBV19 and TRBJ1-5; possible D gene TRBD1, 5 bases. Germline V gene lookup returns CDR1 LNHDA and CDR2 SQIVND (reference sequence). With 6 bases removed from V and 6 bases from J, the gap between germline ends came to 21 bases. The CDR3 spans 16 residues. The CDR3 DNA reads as TGTGCCAGTAGCCTATCAGGTAGGCAGGGCCCTCAGCCCCAGCATTTT. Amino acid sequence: CASSLSGRQGPQPQHF.

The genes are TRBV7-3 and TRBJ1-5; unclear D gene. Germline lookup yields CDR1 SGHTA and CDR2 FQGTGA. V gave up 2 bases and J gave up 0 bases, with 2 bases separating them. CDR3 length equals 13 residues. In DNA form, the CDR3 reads TGTGCCAGCAGCTTAGATAGCAATCAGCCCCAGCATTTT. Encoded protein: CASSLDSNQPQHF.

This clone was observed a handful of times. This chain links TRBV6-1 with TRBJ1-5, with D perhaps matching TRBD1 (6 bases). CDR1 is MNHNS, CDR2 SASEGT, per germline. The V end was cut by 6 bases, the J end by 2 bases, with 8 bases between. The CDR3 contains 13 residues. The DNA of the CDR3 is TGTGCCAGCAGAAACAGGGGCAATCAGCCCCAGCATTTT. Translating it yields CASRNRGNQPQHF.

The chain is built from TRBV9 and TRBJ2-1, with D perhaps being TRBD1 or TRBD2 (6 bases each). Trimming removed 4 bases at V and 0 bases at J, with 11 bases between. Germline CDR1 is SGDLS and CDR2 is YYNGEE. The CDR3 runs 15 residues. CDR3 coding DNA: TGTGCCAGCAGCCCGAGGGGGGACTCCTACAATGAGCAGTTCTTC. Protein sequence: CASSPRGDSYNEQFF.

In nucleotides, the CDR3 is TGTGCCAGCAGCTTTTGGGGGACTAGCAGTGGGTTCCCCGGGGAGCTGTTTTTT. Translated: CASSFWGTSSGFPGELFF. The chain is built from TRBV7-8 and TRBJ2-2; 9 bases map to TRBD2. Per the germline V gene, CDR1 is SGHVS and CDR2 is FQNEAQ. Trimming at V came to 3 bases and at J to 6 bases, leaving 14 bases not matched to a gene. This CDR3 contains 18 residues.

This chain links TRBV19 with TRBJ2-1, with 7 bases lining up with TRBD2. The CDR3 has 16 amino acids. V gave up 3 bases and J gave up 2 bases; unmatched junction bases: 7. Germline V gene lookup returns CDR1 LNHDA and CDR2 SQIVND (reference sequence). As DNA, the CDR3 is TGTGCCAGTAGTATTGGAAGCGGGACCGCCTACAATGAGCAGTTCTTC. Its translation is CASSIGSGTAYNEQFF.

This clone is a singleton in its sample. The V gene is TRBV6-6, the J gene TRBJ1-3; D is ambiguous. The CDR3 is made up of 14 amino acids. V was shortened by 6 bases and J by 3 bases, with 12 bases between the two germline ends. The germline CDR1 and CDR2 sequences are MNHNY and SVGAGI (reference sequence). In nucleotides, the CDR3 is TGTGCCAGCAGCCGTGACGGGGATGGAAACACCATATATTTT. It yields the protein CASSRDGDGNTIYF.

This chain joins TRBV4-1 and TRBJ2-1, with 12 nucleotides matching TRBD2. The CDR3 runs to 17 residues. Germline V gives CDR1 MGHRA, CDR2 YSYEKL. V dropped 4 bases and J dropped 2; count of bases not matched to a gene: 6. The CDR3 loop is CASSPLGLAGTYNEQFF. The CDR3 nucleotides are TGCGCCAGCAGCCCCCTGGGACTAGCGGGTACCTACAATGAGCAGTTCTTC.

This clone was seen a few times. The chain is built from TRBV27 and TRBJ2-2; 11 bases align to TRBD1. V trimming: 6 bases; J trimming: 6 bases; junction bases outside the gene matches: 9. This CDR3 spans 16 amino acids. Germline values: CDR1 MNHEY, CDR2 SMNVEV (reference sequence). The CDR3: CASRPGQGDFAGELFF. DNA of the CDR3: TGTGCCAGCAGACCGGGACAGGGGGATTTCGCCGGGGAGCTGTTTTTT.

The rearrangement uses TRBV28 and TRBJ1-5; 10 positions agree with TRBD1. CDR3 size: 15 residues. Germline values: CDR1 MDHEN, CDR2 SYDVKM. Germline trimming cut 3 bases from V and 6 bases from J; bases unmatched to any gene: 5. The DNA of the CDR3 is TGTGCCAGCAGTTTGGGACAGGGGTATCGTCAGCCCCAGCATTTT. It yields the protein CASSLGQGYRQPQHF.

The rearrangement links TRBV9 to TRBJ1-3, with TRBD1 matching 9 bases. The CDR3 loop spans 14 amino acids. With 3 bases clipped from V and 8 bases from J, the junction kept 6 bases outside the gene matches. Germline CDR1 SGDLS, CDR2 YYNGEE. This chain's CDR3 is CASSADRGGDTIYF. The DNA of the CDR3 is TGTGCCAGCAGCGCGGACAGGGGTGGGGACACCATATATTTT.

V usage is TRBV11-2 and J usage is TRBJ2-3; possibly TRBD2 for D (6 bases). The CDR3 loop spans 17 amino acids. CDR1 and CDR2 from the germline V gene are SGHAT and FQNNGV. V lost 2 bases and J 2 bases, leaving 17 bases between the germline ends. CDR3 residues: CASSLSGPGRSTDTQYF. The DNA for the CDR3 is TGTGCCAGCAGCTTAAGCGGGCCGGGAAGATCCACAGATACGCAGTATTTT.

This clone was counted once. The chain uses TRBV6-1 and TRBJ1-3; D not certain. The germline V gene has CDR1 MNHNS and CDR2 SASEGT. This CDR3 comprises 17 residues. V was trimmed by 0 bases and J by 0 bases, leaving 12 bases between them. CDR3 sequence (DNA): TGTGCCAGCAGTGAAGCCTTGGGGAGCGACTCTGGAAACACCATATATTTT. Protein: CASSEALGSDSGNTIYF.

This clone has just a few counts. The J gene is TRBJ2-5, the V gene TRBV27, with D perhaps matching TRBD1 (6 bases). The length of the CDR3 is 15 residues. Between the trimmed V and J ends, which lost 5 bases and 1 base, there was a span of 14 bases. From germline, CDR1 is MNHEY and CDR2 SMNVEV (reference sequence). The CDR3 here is CASSKRQATQETQYF. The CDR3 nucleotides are TGTGCCAGCAGTAAACGACAGGCAACCCAAGAGACCCAGTACTTC.

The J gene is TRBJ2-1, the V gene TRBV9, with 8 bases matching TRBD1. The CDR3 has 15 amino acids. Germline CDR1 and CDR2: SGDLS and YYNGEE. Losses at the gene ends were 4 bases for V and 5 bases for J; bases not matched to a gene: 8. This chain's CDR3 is CASSPRDRRDNEQFF. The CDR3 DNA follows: TGTGCCAGCAGCCCCCGGGACAGGCGAGACAATGAGCAGTTCTTC.

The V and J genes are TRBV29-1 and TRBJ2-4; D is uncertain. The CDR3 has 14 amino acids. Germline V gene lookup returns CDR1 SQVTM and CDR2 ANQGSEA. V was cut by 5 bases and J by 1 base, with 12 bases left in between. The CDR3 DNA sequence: TGCAGCGTTTCGGGCTTTTCCGCCAAAAACATTCAGTACTTC. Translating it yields CSVSGFSAKNIQYF.

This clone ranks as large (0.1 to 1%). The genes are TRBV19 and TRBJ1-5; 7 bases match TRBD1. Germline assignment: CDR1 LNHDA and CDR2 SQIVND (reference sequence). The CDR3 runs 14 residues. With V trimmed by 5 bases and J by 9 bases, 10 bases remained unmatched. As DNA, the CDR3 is TGTGCCAGTAGTCAGACAGGGCAAGAAGGGCCCCAGCATTTT. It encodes CASSQTGQEGPQHF.

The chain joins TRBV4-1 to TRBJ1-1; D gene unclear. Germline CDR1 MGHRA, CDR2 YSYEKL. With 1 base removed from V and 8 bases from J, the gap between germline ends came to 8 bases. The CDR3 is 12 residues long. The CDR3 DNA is TGCGCCAGCAGCCAAGGGCAGCTAGAAGCTTTCTTT. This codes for CASSQGQLEAFF.

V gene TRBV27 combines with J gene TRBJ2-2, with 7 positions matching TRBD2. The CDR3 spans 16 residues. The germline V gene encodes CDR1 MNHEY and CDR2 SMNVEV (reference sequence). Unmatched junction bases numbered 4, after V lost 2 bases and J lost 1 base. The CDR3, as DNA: TGTGCCAGCAGTTTAGGGGGAGGGATGAACACCGGGGAGCTGTTTTTT. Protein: CASSLGGGMNTGELFF.

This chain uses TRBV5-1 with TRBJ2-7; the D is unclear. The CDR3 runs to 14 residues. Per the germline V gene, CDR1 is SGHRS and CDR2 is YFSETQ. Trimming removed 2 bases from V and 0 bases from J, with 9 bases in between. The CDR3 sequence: CASSFGDSSYEQYF. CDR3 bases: TGCGCCAGCAGCTTTGGCGATAGCTCCTACGAGCAGTACTTC.

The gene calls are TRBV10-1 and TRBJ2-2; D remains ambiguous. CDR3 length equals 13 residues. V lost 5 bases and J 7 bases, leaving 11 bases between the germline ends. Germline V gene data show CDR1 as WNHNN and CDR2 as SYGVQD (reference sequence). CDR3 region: CASSLKLHGELFF. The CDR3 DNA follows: TGCGCCAGCAGTCTAAAGCTCCACGGGGAGCTGTTTTTT.

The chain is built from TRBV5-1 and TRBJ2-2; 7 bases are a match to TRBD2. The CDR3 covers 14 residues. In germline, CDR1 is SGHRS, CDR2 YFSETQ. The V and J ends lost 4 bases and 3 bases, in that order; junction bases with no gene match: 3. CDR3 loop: CASSHGGDTGELFF. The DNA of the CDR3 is TGCGCCAGCAGCCATGGGGGGGACACCGGGGAGCTGTTTTTT. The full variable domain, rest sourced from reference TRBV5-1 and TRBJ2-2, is KAGVTQTPRYLIKTRGQQVTLSCSPISGHRSVSWYQQTPGQGLQFLFEYFSETQRNKGNFPGRFSGRQFSNSRSEMNVSTLELGDSALYLCASSHGGDTGELFFGEGSRLTVL.

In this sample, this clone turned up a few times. CDR3 amino acids: CSVVISLNTEAFF. The CDR3 DNA reads TGCAGCGTTGTAATCAGCTTGAACACTGAAGCTTTCTTT. The chain carries TRBV29-1 and TRBJ1-1; unclear D gene. Per the germline V gene, CDR1 is SQVTM and CDR2 is ANQGSEA. With 4 bases removed from V and 0 bases from J, the gap between germline ends came to 9 bases. The CDR3 has 13 amino acids.

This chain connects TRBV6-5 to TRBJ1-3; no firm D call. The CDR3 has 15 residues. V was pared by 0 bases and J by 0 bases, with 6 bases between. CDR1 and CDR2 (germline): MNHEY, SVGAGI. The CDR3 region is CASSYSSSSGNTIYF. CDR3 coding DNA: TGTGCCAGCAGTTACTCATCTAGCTCTGGAAACACCATATATTTT.